The text below deals with one TCR beta chain. TCRdb's table, derived via immunoSEQ multiplex PCR, lists solely in-frame clones and lacks some. The repertoire holds about 680,000 clones, with 89% as singletons. CDR3 length: 14 residues. The germline gives CDR1 KGHDR, CDR2 SFDVKD. After removal of 11 bases from V and 5 bases from J, the junction contained 12 bases not matched to a gene. The data originate from a study of Ad26.COV2.S vaccination and SARS-CoV-2 variants. The treatment: approximately 18 received Ad26.COV2.S at low or high dose, single or two shots; 5 received placebo; per-sample allocation not given. Collection of samples fell on day 63 after the first vaccine or placebo injection.

The sample in question was peripheral blood, obtained in a trial of Ad26.COV2.S vaccine versus placebo. The TCR was taken from a person aged 18 to 59 who received the Ad26.COV2.S COVID-19 vaccine or a placebo. The V call is TRBV24-1, the J call TRBJ2-7, with 9 positions matching TRBD1. CDR3 nucleotides: TGTGCCAACAACCCTTGGACAGGGGACCACGAGCAGTACTTC. Translating gives CANNPWTGDHEQYF.